The rows below give T cell receptor beta chains drawn from one sample of a study of blood T cells in healthy people across ages. TCRdb re-derived calls from the 5' RACE reads in MiXCR, one entry per CDR3 protein. The table lists over 600,000 distinct CDR3 sequences, around 43% of them singletons. The source material was blood. These receptors originate from a man aged 80 or over in good health. CDR3s include the opening cysteine and the closing phenylalanine or tryptophan. D genes are given only for firm matches. Clone sizes are given selectively: once, few, many, or a class where the clone is expanded.

d_call clone_size j_call v_call cdr3_nt cdr3_aa
- - TRBJ1-1 TRBV4-2 TGTGCCAGCAGCCAGGCAGGGACTGAAGCTTTCTTT CASSQAGTEAFF
- - TRBJ2-2 TRBV30 TGTGCCTGGAGTAGAGTGTCAGCGGGCACCGGGGAGCTGTTTTTT CAWSRVSAGTGELFF
- - TRBJ2-3 TRBV5-6 TGTGCCAGCAGCTTACAGGGAAGAGGGAAAGATACGCAGTATTTT CASSLQGRGKDTQYF
TRBD2 - TRBJ2-5 TRBV12-5 TGTGCTAGTGGTTTATTAGCGGGAGGCGCAACTATTGAGCAGTACTTC CASGLLAGGATIEQYF
- - TRBJ2-3 TRBV27 TGTGCCAGCAGTCCTAAGCGCTCTGGCGCTGTCACAGATACGCAGTATTTT CASSPKRSGAVTDTQYF
- - TRBJ2-7 TRBV27 TGTGCCAGCAGGGGGTGGAGCCTAGGTTACGAGCAGTACTTC CASRGWSLGYEQYF
- - TRBJ1-4 TRBV20-1 TGCAGTGCTAGAGATCCCCGGACGGGTAATGAAAAACTGTTTTTT CSARDPRTGNEKLFF
TRBD2 - TRBJ2-5 TRBV9 TGTGCCAGCAGTAGGACTAGCGGGAGGGCCGGTAGTGAGCAGTACTTC CASSRTSGRAGSEQYF
- - TRBJ1-1 TRBV20-1 TGCAGTGCTAGAGAGGGGGCTGAAGCTTTCTTT CSAREGAEAFF
- - TRBJ2-7 TRBV7-2 TGTGCCGGCAGCCTATTTAAGGGACTCAGGAGCTCCTACGAGCAGTACTTC CAGSLFKGLRSSYEQYF
- few TRBJ2-2 TRBV14 TGTGCCAGCAGCCAAGTTCTTTACACCGGGGAGCTGTTTTTT CASSQVLYTGELFF
- - TRBJ1-1 TRBV5-1 TGCGCCAGCAGCAGAACAGGAATAGACACTGAAGCTTTCTTT CASSRTGIDTEAFF
TRBD1 - TRBJ2-7 TRBV20-1 TGCAGTGCCCGCAGCAACCCAGGGGGCGCGTCCGAGCAGTACTTC CSARSNPGGASEQYF
- - TRBJ2-5 TRBV29-1 TGCAGCGTCGATAGAAGCCAAGAGACCCGGTACTTC CSVDRSQETRYF
TRBD1 - TRBJ1-6 TRBV12-3/TRBV12-4 TGTGCCAGCAGGGGACAGGGCGTTTCACCCCTCCACTTT CASRGQGVSPLHF
- - TRBJ2-1 TRBV24-1 TGTGCCACCAGCGGAGGGGGGGGCTACAATGAGCAGTTCTTC CATSGGGGYNEQFF
TRBD1 many TRBJ2-7 TRBV29-1 TGCAGCGCCCGTCCGGGACAGGGGTTGCAGTACTTC CSARPGQGLQYF
- few TRBJ2-1 TRBV20-1 TGCAGTGCCCAACCGATAGGAGGACCCAAGTACAATGAGCAGTTCTTC CSAQPIGGPKYNEQFF
- few TRBJ1-2 TRBV29-1 TGCAGCGCCGGAAGTGGCTACACCTTC CSAGSGYTF
TRBD1 - TRBJ2-6 TRBV7-2 TGTGCCAGCAGCCACAGGACAGGGACCGGGGCCAACGTCCTGACTTTC CASSHRTGTGANVLTF
TRBD2 - TRBJ2-3 TRBV7-3 TGTGCCAGCAGCTTAACGGCAGCGGGAGACACAGATACGCAGTATTTT CASSLTAAGDTDTQYF
- many TRBJ2-7 TRBV6-2/TRBV6-3 TGTGCCAGCAAAAAGGACAGCTCATCGAGAGAGCAGTACTTC CASKKDSSSREQYF
- - TRBJ2-1 TRBV28 TGTGCCAGCAGTTTCTCTAGGGGGGGAGAAAAGCAGTTCTTC CASSFSRGGEKQFF
TRBD2 - TRBJ2-1 TRBV20-1 TGCAGTGCTGATTTTAGCGGGGGGGCGGTTCGGGAGCAGTTCTTC CSADFSGGAVREQFF
TRBD2 - TRBJ2-2 TRBV7-2 TGTGCCAGCAGCCCAAGGACTAGCGGGTCCGCGAACACCGGGGAGCTGTTTTTT CASSPRTSGSANTGELFF
TRBD1 - TRBJ2-7 TRBV5-1 TGCGCCAGCAGCACATACTCCGGGACAGGGAGCGAGCAGTACTTC CASSTYSGTGSEQYF
TRBD2 - TRBJ2-3 TRBV11-2 TGTGCCAGCACGAGGAGATTAGCGGGGGGCACAGATACGCAGTATTTT CASTRRLAGGTDTQYF
- few TRBJ2-7 TRBV3-1 TGTGCCAGCAGCCAAGAGCGCGCGGCGGGACAATCCTACGAGCAGTACTTC CASSQERAAGQSYEQYF
- - TRBJ2-1 TRBV28 TGTGCCAGCAGTTTATCCCAGCTTGAGCAGTTCTTC CASSLSQLEQFF
TRBD2 - TRBJ2-1 TRBV2 TGTGCCAGCAGTGAAGGATTAGCGGGAGTGGGGAATGGGCAGTTCTTC CASSEGLAGVGNGQFF
- - TRBJ2-7 TRBV5-4 TGTGCCAGCAGCTTACGGGCCGGGACCTACGAGCAGTACTTC CASSLRAGTYEQYF
TRBD2 - TRBJ2-2 TRBV5-1 TGCGCCAGCAGCCGGAGACTAGCGGGGGGCACCGGGGAGCTGTTTTTT CASSRRLAGGTGELFF
- few TRBJ2-7 TRBV20-1 TGCAGTGCTAGAGATATGGCTAGCAGAAGCTCCTACAATGAGCAGTACTTC CSARDMASRSSYNEQYF
- once TRBJ2-5 TRBV5-1 TGCGCCAGCAGCTTGGAAGGTGTCAACCAAGAGACCCAGTACTTC CASSLEGVNQETQYF
- - TRBJ2-3 TRBV9 TGTGCCAGCGGCGTAGAGAGGGTTGGAGATACGCAGTATTTT CASGVERVGDTQYF
TRBD1 - TRBJ2-6 TRBV6-1 TGTGCCAGCAGTACATCACAGGGGGCGCGATCTGGGGCCAACGTCCTGACTTTC CASSTSQGARSGANVLTF
- many TRBJ2-1 TRBV2 TGTGCCAGCAGTGACCCGGGTAATGAGCAGTTCTTC CASSDPGNEQFF
TRBD1 few TRBJ2-6 TRBV5-1 TGCGCCAGCAGCCCCACAGGGGGCGCTGGGGCCAACGTCCTGACTTTC CASSPTGGAGANVLTF
- - TRBJ2-5 TRBV29-1 TGCAGCGTAGTTACCGTGGGGGAGACCCAGTACTTC CSVVTVGETQYF
- - TRBJ2-4 TRBV30 TGTGCCTGGAGTCCAACGACAGGACAAAACATTCAGTACTTC CAWSPTTGQNIQYF
- - TRBJ2-2 TRBV27 TGTGCCAGCAGTTTTGGTCAATCGAACACCGGGGAGCTGTTTTTT CASSFGQSNTGELFF